Listed below are T cell receptor beta chains from one sample, sequenced in a study of cytomegalovirus exposure and HLA in healthy donors. The data were produced by immunoSEQ multiplex PCR, yet TCRdb's version contains in-frame clones alone and is incomplete. The sample includes 95,000 to 100,000 clones, under 85% of them seen just once. Specimen: PBMCs. Receptors originate from a woman aged 40-49 years in good health and CMV-seronegative. Each CDR3 is given with its conserved first and last residue. Each record gives: J gene, D gene, clone size, V gene, CDR3 protein, CDR3 DNA. The D gene is left open where the match is weak. Some rows have no size entry. The others give once, few or many, or a class for an expanded clone.

j_call: TRBJ1-5
d_call: TRBD1
clone_size: NA
v_call: TRBV7-9
cdr3_aa: CASSRDPQDRAVWQPQHF
cdr3_nt: TGTGCCAGCAGCCGGGACCCCCAGGACAGGGCGGTTTGGCAGCCCCAGCATTTT

j_call: TRBJ2-7
d_call: TRBD1
clone_size: NA
v_call: TRBV28
cdr3_aa: CASSSPQMGQASYEQYF
cdr3_nt: TGTGCCAGCAGTTCTCCACAGATGGGACAGGCCTCCTACGAGCAGTACTTC

j_call: TRBJ1-6
d_call: NA
clone_size: few
v_call: TRBV15
cdr3_aa: CATSRQGRGANSPLHF
cdr3_nt: TGTGCCACCAGCAGACAGGGCCGTGGAGCTAATTCACCCCTCCACTTT

j_call: TRBJ2-2
d_call: TRBD1
clone_size: NA
v_call: TRBV6-6
cdr3_aa: CASSSQGANGELFF
cdr3_nt: TGTGCCAGCAGTTCCCAGGGGGCTAACGGGGAGCTGTTTTTT

j_call: TRBJ2-2
d_call: NA
clone_size: NA
v_call: TRBV5-4
cdr3_aa: CASSTGGQLNTGELFF
cdr3_nt: TGTGCCAGCTCAACGGGTGGCCAACTAAACACCGGGGAGCTGTTTTTT

j_call: TRBJ2-5
d_call: NA
clone_size: NA
v_call: TRBV7-2
cdr3_aa: CASSPDSIPQETQYF
cdr3_nt: TGTGCCAGCAGCCCGGACTCCATCCCACAAGAGACCCAGTACTTC

j_call: TRBJ2-2
d_call: NA
clone_size: NA
v_call: TRBV5-1
cdr3_aa: CASREAENTGELFF
cdr3_nt: TGCGCCAGCAGGGAAGCGGAGAACACCGGGGAGCTGTTTTTT

j_call: TRBJ2-2
d_call: NA
clone_size: NA
v_call: TRBV9
cdr3_aa: CASSLLRGNTGELFF
cdr3_nt: TGTGCCAGCAGCCTGCTGCGGGGAAACACCGGGGAGCTGTTTTTT

j_call: TRBJ1-2
d_call: TRBD1
clone_size: NA
v_call: TRBV28
cdr3_aa: CASSFSETGTSGYTF
cdr3_nt: TGTGCCAGCAGTTTCTCGGAGACAGGGACATCTGGCTACACCTTC

j_call: TRBJ2-2
d_call: TRBD2
clone_size: NA
v_call: TRBV28
cdr3_aa: CASSGLAGTGELFF
cdr3_nt: TGTGCCAGCAGCGGGCTAGCGGGCACCGGGGAGCTGTTTTTT

j_call: TRBJ1-2
d_call: NA
clone_size: NA
v_call: TRBV5-1
cdr3_aa: CASSLTVNYGYTF
cdr3_nt: TGCGCCAGCAGCCTGACAGTGAACTATGGCTACACCTTC

j_call: TRBJ2-5
d_call: NA
clone_size: NA
v_call: TRBV5-1
cdr3_aa: CASSLETGQETQYF
cdr3_nt: TGCGCCAGCAGCTTGGAAACGGGGCAAGAGACCCAGTACTTC

j_call: TRBJ1-5
d_call: NA
clone_size: NA
v_call: TRBV12-5
cdr3_aa: CASAQFGGNQPQHF
cdr3_nt: TGTGCTAGTGCCCAATTCGGAGGCAATCAGCCCCAGCATTTT

j_call: TRBJ2-7
d_call: NA
clone_size: few
v_call: TRBV6-1
cdr3_aa: CASSPSQGPYEQYF
cdr3_nt: TGTGCCAGCAGCCCCTCTCAGGGGCCCTACGAGCAGTACTTC

j_call: TRBJ2-1
d_call: TRBD2
clone_size: NA
v_call: TRBV28
cdr3_aa: CASNLYGLALNEQFF
cdr3_nt: TGTGCCAGCAACCTCTACGGACTAGCGCTTAATGAGCAGTTCTTC

j_call: TRBJ2-7
d_call: NA
clone_size: NA
v_call: TRBV19
cdr3_aa: CASSEGGYEQYF
cdr3_nt: TGTGCCAGTAGTGAAGGAGGTTACGAGCAGTACTTC

j_call: TRBJ2-7
d_call: TRBD2
clone_size: NA
v_call: TRBV6-6
cdr3_aa: CASRGTGLANSYEQYF
cdr3_nt: TGTGCCAGCAGAGGAACGGGACTAGCGAATTCCTACGAGCAGTACTTC

j_call: TRBJ2-1
d_call: NA
clone_size: NA
v_call: TRBV27
cdr3_aa: CASSLSNPAYNEQFF
cdr3_nt: TGTGCCAGCAGTTTATCGAACCCAGCCTACAATGAGCAGTTCTTC

j_call: TRBJ2-6
d_call: TRBD1
clone_size: NA
v_call: TRBV28
cdr3_aa: CASSLWGQSKTGANVLTF
cdr3_nt: TGTGCCAGCAGTTTATGGGGACAGAGTAAAACCGGGGCCAACGTCCTGACTTTC

j_call: TRBJ2-1
d_call: NA
clone_size: NA
v_call: TRBV27
cdr3_aa: CASSLSLTPQISYNEQFF
cdr3_nt: TGTGCCAGCAGTTTATCGCTGACTCCTCAAATCTCCTACAATGAGCAGTTCTTC

j_call: TRBJ2-2
d_call: TRBD1
clone_size: many
v_call: TRBV29-1
cdr3_aa: CSVEHRDRATGELFF
cdr3_nt: TGCAGCGTGGAGCACCGGGACAGGGCGACCGGGGAGCTGTTTTTT

j_call: TRBJ1-3
d_call: NA
clone_size: few
v_call: TRBV19
cdr3_aa: CASSTRQTSGNTIYF
cdr3_nt: TGTGCCAGTAGTACCAGACAAACCTCTGGAAACACCATATATTTT

j_call: TRBJ2-7
d_call: NA
clone_size: once
v_call: TRBV5-4
cdr3_aa: CASSLDPGEGYEQYF
cdr3_nt: TGTGCCAGCAGCTTGGATCCCGGAGAGGGCTACGAGCAGTACTTC

j_call: TRBJ1-4
d_call: NA
clone_size: NA
v_call: TRBV6-5
cdr3_aa: CASSTGTTNEKLFF
cdr3_nt: TGTGCCAGCAGTACAGGGACAACTAATGAAAAACTGTTTTTT

j_call: TRBJ1-4
d_call: TRBD1
clone_size: NA
v_call: TRBV11-3
cdr3_aa: CASSPKGAGEKLFF
cdr3_nt: TGTGCCAGCAGCCCGAAGGGGGCAGGTGAAAAACTGTTTTTT

j_call: TRBJ1-1
d_call: TRBD1
clone_size: NA
v_call: TRBV7-9
cdr3_aa: CASSLDRWDSRATEAFF
cdr3_nt: TGTGCCAGCAGCTTAGACCGATGGGACAGCAGAGCAACTGAAGCTTTCTTT

j_call: TRBJ1-5
d_call: NA
clone_size: NA
v_call: TRBV30
cdr3_aa: CAWSVPGGGNQPQHF
cdr3_nt: TGTGCCTGGAGTGTACCTGGGGGCGGCAATCAGCCCCAGCATTTT

j_call: TRBJ1-1
d_call: TRBD1
clone_size: few
v_call: TRBV18
cdr3_aa: CASSPRTGREAFF
cdr3_nt: TGTGCCAGCTCACCACGGACAGGAAGAGAAGCTTTCTTT

j_call: TRBJ2-7
d_call: TRBD2
clone_size: NA
v_call: TRBV11-1
cdr3_aa: CASSFPGTSREQYF
cdr3_nt: TGTGCCAGCAGCTTTCCCGGGACTAGCCGCGAGCAGTACTTC